The 13 T cell receptor beta chains in this list originate from one sample, sequenced in a study of T cell responses to AZD1222 COVID-19 vaccine. TCRdb keeps only in-frame clones here, not all; method: immunoSEQ multiplex PCR. The sample contains 130,000 or so clones, 80% to 90% of which appear only once. The specimen was peripheral blood, collected on day 0 of AZD1222 vaccination. Receptor source: an adult in good health.

The V call is TRBV4-1, the J call TRBJ2-4; TRBD1 agrees at 8 bases. J lost 2 bases, V lost 1 base, and 10 bases had no gene match. There are 18 residues in the CDR3. CDR1 MGHRA and CDR2 YSYEKL come from the germline V gene. The CDR3 loop is CASSQVQGPGGTKNIQYF. The CDR3 DNA is TGCGCCAGCAGCCAAGTCCAGGGGCCAGGGGGCACCAAAAACATTCAGTACTTC.

The J gene is TRBJ2-3, the V gene TRBV5-1; the D gene is possibly TRBD2 (5 bases). The V gene lost 3 bases and the J gene lost 2 bases, with 13 bases spanning the gap. Germline V lookup: CDR1 SGHRS, CDR2 YFSETQ. CDR3 length equals 15 residues. The chain's CDR3 is CASSSNPGNTDTQYF. CDR3 nucleotide sequence: TGCGCCAGCAGCTCTAACCCCGGGAACACAGATACGCAGTATTTT.

This chain links TRBV7-6 with TRBJ2-2; D might be TRBD1 (6 bases). The CDR3 runs to 17 residues. Per germline, CDR1 SGHVS and CDR2 FNYEAQ. V lost 1 base, J lost 6 bases, and 18 bases lay in between. This chain's CDR3 is CASSLVQTGLVAGELFF. CDR3 nucleotides: TGTGCCAGCAGCTTAGTTCAAACAGGGTTGGTGGCCGGGGAGCTGTTTTTT.

The chain uses TRBV19 and TRBJ2-7; unclear D gene. V lost 0 bases and J lost 1, with 7 bases in between. Germline V CDR1 and CDR2: LNHDA, SQIVND (reference sequence). The CDR3 length is 14 residues. The CDR3 protein is CASSIDSASYEQYF. CDR3 DNA sequence: TGTGCCAGTAGTATAGATTCTGCATCCTACGAGCAGTACTTC.

V and J are TRBV2 and TRBJ2-1; TRBD2 agrees at 12 bases. J lost 14 bases, V lost 6 bases, and 11 bases had no gene match. CDR3 length: 14 amino acids. From germline, CDR1 is SNHLY and CDR2 FYNNEI. The CDR3: CASSLRGLAGVEFF. CDR3 DNA: TGTGCCAGCAGCCTAAGGGGACTAGCGGGTGTTGAGTTCTTC.

This clone was seen just once. V usage is TRBV7-9 and J usage is TRBJ1-2, with no clear D. Germline CDR1 and CDR2: SEHNR and FQNEAQ (reference sequence). CDR3 length: 11 amino acids. V was clipped by 3 bases and J by 8 bases, with 7 bases between them. The CDR3 here is CASSFMVGYTF. The DNA of the CDR3 is TGTGCCAGCAGCTTCATGGTCGGCTACACCTTC.

This chain connects TRBV6-5 to TRBJ2-7, with 14 bases aligning to TRBD2. The CDR3 has 15 residues. V was pared by 5 bases and J by 4 bases, with 4 bases of the junction left unmatched. Germline assignment: CDR1 MNHEY and CDR2 SVGAGI. The CDR3 sequence: CASSRLAGGPYEQYF. As DNA, the CDR3 is TGTGCCAGCAGTCGACTAGCGGGAGGGCCATACGAGCAGTACTTC.

This clone has a handful of counts. This chain joins TRBV3-1 (or the pseudogene TRBV3-2) and TRBJ2-7; possibly TRBD1 for D (5 bases). This CDR3 is built from 14 residues. Germline V gene lookup returns CDR1 LGHDT and CDR2 YNNKEL (reference sequence). Trimming stripped 2 bases from V and 3 bases from J, with 11 bases between. Written as DNA, the CDR3 is TGTGCCAGCAGCCAACTCCTCGACAGCTACGAGCAGTACTTC. Translated, it gives CASSQLLDSYEQYF.

The rearrangement joins TRBV6-5 to TRBJ2-7; 10 bases map to TRBD1. The germline CDR1 and CDR2 sequences are MNHEY and SVGAGI. The CDR3 consists of 16 residues. Unmatched junction bases numbered 6, after V lost 0 bases and J lost 4 bases. The CDR3 DNA reads as TGTGCCAGCAGTTACTCGAGCGGGACAGGGGTTTACGAGCAGTACTTC. Translation gives CASSYSSGTGVYEQYF.

V is TRBV6-2 or TRBV6-3 and J is TRBJ2-7; possible D gene TRBD2, 5 bases. CDR3 length: 15 amino acids. Trimming left V 0 bases short and J 5 bases short, with 14 bases between. In germline, CDR1 is MNHEY, CDR2 SVGEGT. CDR3 sequence: CASSYSVWERHEQYF. DNA of the CDR3: TGTGCCAGCAGTTACTCGGTATGGGAGAGGCACGAGCAGTACTTC.

CDR3 nucleotides: TGTGCCAGCAGCTTAGTCGAGGGAGGGCGGTACGAGCAGTACTTC. Protein product: CASSLVEGGRYEQYF. J is TRBJ2-7 and V is TRBV7-2; 7 bases map to TRBD2. This CDR3 is built from 15 residues. With V trimmed by 1 base and J by 4 bases, 7 bases remained unmatched. Germline CDR1 is SGHTA and CDR2 is FQGNSA.

The rearrangement joins TRBV7-6 to TRBJ2-3, with 12 bases aligning to TRBD2. This CDR3 contains 16 residues. Germline assignment: CDR1 SGHVS and CDR2 FNYEAQ. After removal of 5 bases from V and 4 bases from J, the junction contained 7 bases not matched to a gene. CDR3 nucleotides: TGTGCCAGCAGCCCGGAGACTAGCGGGAGTTCAGATACGCAGTATTTT. Translating it yields CASSPETSGSSDTQYF.

This clone has a handful of counts. The chain links TRBV18 to TRBJ2-3; 13 nucleotides agree with TRBD2. The CDR3 loop spans 15 amino acids. The V gene's germline CDR1 is KGHSH and CDR2 LQKENI. Germline trimming cut 8 bases from V and 2 bases from J; bases unmatched to any gene: 4. The CDR3 sequence is CASLGLAGTTDTQYF. The CDR3 bases are TGTGCCAGCCTGGGACTAGCGGGAACCACAGATACGCAGTATTTT.